This TCR beta chain comes out of a study of Graves' ophthalmopathy and Graves' hyperthyroidism. There are many counts of this clonotype. Transcripts of RNA were the source for amplifying TCR beta CDR3 regions. First-round RT-PCR relied on HTBI primers, and a second-round multiplex PCR came next. MiXCR was run by TCRdb on the multiplex PCR reads, yielding one entry per CDR3 protein. The table lists roughly 600,000 distinct CDR3 sequences, 35% to 40% of them singletons. The origin of this receptor is an adult man with Graves' hyperthyroidism. What was sequenced was peripheral blood or thyroid tissue (not recorded which).

In DNA, the CDR3 is TGCAGTGCTAGAGGACAGGCGATCTACGAGCAGTACTTC. It codes for CSARGQAIYEQYF. The chain uses TRBV20-1 and TRBJ2-7; the D gene is possibly TRBD1 (6 bases). This CDR3 contains 13 residues. Germline V gene data show CDR1 as DFQATT and CDR2 as SNEGSKA (reference sequence). Trimming took 1 base from V and 3 from J, leaving 10 bases between them.